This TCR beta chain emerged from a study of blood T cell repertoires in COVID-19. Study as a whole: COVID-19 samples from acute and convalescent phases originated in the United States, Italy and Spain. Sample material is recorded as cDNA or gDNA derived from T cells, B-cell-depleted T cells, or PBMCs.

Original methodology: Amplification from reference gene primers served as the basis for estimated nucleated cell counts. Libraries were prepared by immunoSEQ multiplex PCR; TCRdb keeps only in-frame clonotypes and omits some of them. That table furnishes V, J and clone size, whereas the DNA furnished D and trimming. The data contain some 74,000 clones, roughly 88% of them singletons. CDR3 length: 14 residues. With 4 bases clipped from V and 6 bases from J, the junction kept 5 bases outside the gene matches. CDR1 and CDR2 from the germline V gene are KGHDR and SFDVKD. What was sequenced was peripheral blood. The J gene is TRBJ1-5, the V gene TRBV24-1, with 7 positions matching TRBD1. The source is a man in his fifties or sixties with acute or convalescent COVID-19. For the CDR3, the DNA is TGTGCCACCAGTGAGACAGGGTTTAGTCAGCCCCAGCATTTT. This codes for CATSETGFSQPQHF.